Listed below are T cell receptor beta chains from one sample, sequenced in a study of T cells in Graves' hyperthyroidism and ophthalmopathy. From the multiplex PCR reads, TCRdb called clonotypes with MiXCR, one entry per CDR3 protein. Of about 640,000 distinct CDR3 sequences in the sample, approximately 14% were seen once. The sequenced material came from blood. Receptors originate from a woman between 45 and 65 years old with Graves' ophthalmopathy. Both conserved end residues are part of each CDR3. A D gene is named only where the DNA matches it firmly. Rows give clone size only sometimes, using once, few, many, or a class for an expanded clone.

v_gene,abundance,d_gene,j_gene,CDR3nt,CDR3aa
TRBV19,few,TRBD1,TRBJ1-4,TGTGCCACCAGAACCGGGACAGATAATGAAAAACTGTTTTTT,CATRTGTDNEKLFF
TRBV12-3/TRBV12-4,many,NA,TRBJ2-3,TGTGCCAGCAGTTCAGGGTTATACACAGATACGCAGTATTTT,CASSSGLYTDTQYF
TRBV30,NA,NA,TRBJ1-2,TGTGCCTGGAATAGCCAGGGAGATGGCTACACCTTC,CAWNSQGDGYTF
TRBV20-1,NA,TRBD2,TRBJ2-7,TGCAGTGCCCCGAAAGCGGGGCCCTACGAGCAGTACTTC,CSAPKAGPYEQYF
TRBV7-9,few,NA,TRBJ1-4,TGTGCCAGCAGCTTCCCCCTCTCGACTAATGAAAAACTGTTTTTT,CASSFPLSTNEKLFF
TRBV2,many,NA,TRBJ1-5,TGTGCCAGCAGTGAGCCGTTATATAGCAATCAGCCCCAGCATTTT,CASSEPLYSNQPQHF
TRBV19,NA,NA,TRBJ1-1,TGTGCCAGTAGTAAGCCTGGTCTCACTGAAGCTTTCTTT,CASSKPGLTEAFF
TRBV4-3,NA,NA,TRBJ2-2,TGCGCCAGCAGCCAAGAGGTTTCTGCGAACACCGGGGAGCTGTTTTTT,CASSQEVSANTGELFF
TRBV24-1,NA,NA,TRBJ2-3,TGTGCCACCAGTGAATCCCGGGACACGACAGATACGCAGTATTTT,CATSESRDTTDTQYF
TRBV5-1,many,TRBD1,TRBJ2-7,TGCGCCAGCAGCGGACGGACAGGGAAGGGCTTCTACGAGCAGTACTTC,CASSGRTGKGFYEQYF
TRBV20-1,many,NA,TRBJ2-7,TGCAGTGCTAGAGATCAGGACAGCCTCTACGAGCAGTACTTC,CSARDQDSLYEQYF
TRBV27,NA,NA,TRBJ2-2,TGTGCCAGCATGTATCGGGGGGAGCTGTTTTTT,CASMYRGELFF
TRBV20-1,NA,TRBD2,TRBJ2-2,TGCAGTGCTAGAGTGGGGGGGTGGGACCACACCGGGGAGCTGTTTTTT,CSARVGGWDHTGELFF
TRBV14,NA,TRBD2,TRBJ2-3,TGTGCCAGCAGCCAAGGGACTAGCGGTTTCACAGATACGCAGTATTTT,CASSQGTSGFTDTQYF
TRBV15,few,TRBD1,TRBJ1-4,TGTGCCACCAGCCGACGACAGGGGCGAGATGAAAAACTGTTTTTT,CATSRRQGRDEKLFF
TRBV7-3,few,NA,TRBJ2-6,TGTGCCAGCAGTTTCAGAGGGGGTTACGGGGCCAACGTCCTGACTTTC,CASSFRGGYGANVLTF
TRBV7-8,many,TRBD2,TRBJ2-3,TGTGCCAGCAGCACTAGCGGGACCACAGATACGCAGTATTTT,CASSTSGTTDTQYF
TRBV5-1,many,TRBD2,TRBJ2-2,TGCGCCAGCAGCTTGTGGCTAGCGGGAGCCGTAAACACCGGGGAGCTGTTTTTT,CASSLWLAGAVNTGELFF
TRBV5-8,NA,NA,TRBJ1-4,TGTGCCAGCAGCTTTTTGAAGGAAAAACTGTTTTTT,CASSFLKEKLFF
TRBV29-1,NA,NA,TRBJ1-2,TGCAGCGTTGTGGGAGGAAACTATGGCTACACCTTC,CSVVGGNYGYTF
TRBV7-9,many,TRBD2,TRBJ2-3,TGTGCCAGCAGCGTTTCACTAGCGGGGGACTTTAGCACAGATACGCAGTATTTT,CASSVSLAGDFSTDTQYF
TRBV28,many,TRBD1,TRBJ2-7,TGTGCCAGCAGTTCGACAGGGTTCGGCGAGCAGTACTTC,CASSSTGFGEQYF
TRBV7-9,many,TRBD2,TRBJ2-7,TGTGCCAGCAGCCCCCCCCCTGGGGGAGGGTACGAGCAGTACTTC,CASSPPPGGGYEQYF
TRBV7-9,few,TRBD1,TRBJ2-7,TGTGCCAGCAGCATAAACAGGGGGAACTTTTACGAGCAGTACTTC,CASSINRGNFYEQYF
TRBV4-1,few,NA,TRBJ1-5,TGCGCCAGCAGCCAAGAAACAGGGAATCAGCCCCAGCATTTT,CASSQETGNQPQHF
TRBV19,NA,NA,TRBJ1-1,TGTGCCAGTAGGAGCAGAATGAACACTGAAGCTTTCTTT,CASRSRMNTEAFF
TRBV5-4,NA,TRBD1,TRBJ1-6,TGTGCCAGCAGCTCCAACACAGGGGCCTCCTATAATTCACCCCTCCACTTT,CASSSNTGASYNSPLHF
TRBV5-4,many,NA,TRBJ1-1,TGTGCCAGCAGCTTCAGGGCGTCGAACACTGAAGCTTTCTTT,CASSFRASNTEAFF
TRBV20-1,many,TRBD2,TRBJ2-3,TGCAGTGCTAGAGGGAAGCGGGAGTTTTCCATAGTTAGCACAGATACGCAGTATTTT,CSARGKREFSIVSTDTQYF
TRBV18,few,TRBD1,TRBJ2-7,TGTGCCAGCTCACTTGGACAGGGGGCTGATTTCTTCGAGCAGTACTTC,CASSLGQGADFFEQYF
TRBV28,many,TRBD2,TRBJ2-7,TGTGCCAGCGTAGCGGGCCTTCGGTCGGAGCAGTACTTC,CASVAGLRSEQYF
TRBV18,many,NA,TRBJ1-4,TGTGCCAGCTCACCTGGTCTACTCAATGAAAAACTGTTTTTT,CASSPGLLNEKLFF
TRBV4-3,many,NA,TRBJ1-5,TGCGCCAGCAGCCAGGTTATGGATAGCAATCAGCCCCAGCATTTT,CASSQVMDSNQPQHF
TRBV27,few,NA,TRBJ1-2,TGTGCCAGCAGTTTAGGTTCAGATCCCATTGGCTACACCTTC,CASSLGSDPIGYTF
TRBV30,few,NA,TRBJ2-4,TGTGCCTGGAGTGTACGTCAGGGTGGTGCCAAAAACATTCAGTACTTC,CAWSVRQGGAKNIQYF
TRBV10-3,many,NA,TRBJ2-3,TGTGCCATCAGCGACGGGTCAGATACGCAGTATTTT,CAISDGSDTQYF
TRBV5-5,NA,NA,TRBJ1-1,TGTGCCAGCAGCTGGGATCACACTGAAGCTTTCTTT,CASSWDHTEAFF
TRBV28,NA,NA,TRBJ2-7,TGTGCCAGCAGGGGTCAAGCTCGCGCCTACGAGCAGTACTTC,CASRGQARAYEQYF
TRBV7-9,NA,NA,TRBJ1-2,TGTGCCAGCAGCTTAAATGCAGGGCCGAGCTATGGCTACACCTTC,CASSLNAGPSYGYTF
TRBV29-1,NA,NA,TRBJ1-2,TGCAGCGTTGAAAGTCAGGACTATGGCTACACCTTC,CSVESQDYGYTF
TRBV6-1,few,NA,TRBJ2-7,TGTGCCAGCAGTATGAAGGAAAACTACGAGCAGTACTTC,CASSMKENYEQYF
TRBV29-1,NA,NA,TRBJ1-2,TGCAGCGTTGAACCGTTGGAGGGCTTCTATGGCTACACCTTC,CSVEPLEGFYGYTF
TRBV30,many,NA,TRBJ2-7,TGTGCCTGGAGTGTTTCAGCTAACTACGAGCAGTACTTC,CAWSVSANYEQYF
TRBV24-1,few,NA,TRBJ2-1,TGTGCCACCAGACTAGCAGGGAGGCAGTTCTTC,CATRLAGRQFF
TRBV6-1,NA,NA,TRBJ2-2,TGTGCCAGCAGTGACTACGGGACGGACAACACCGGGGAGCTGTTTTTT,CASSDYGTDNTGELFF
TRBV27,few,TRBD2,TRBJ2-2,TGTGCCAGCAGACGACTTGGGACTAGCGGAAAGGGGGGGGAGCTGTTTTTT,CASRRLGTSGKGGELFF
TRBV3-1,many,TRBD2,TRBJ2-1,TGTGCCAGCAGCCGGCGACTAGCGGGAGGGTACAATGAGCAGTTCTTC,CASSRRLAGGYNEQFF
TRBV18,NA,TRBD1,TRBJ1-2,TGTGCCAGCTCACTATACGACAGGGGGCAAGGCTATGGCTACACCTTC,CASSLYDRGQGYGYTF
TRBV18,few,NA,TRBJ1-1,TGTGCCAGCTCCCCTCCCCGGGCCGCCATGAACACTGAAGCTTTCTTT,CASSPPRAAMNTEAFF
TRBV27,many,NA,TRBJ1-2,TGTGCCAGCAGTTTATATCTCGGATCAGATGGCTACACCTTC,CASSLYLGSDGYTF
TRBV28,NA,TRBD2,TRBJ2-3,TGTGCCAGCAGCTTCAGCGGGAGGGTGAACACGCAGTATTTT,CASSFSGRVNTQYF
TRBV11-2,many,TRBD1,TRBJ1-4,TGTGCCAGCAGCATTTACCGGGACAGGATTGAAAAACTGTTTTTT,CASSIYRDRIEKLFF
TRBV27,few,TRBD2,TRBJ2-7,TGTGCCAGCAGTTTTGGGTGGAGCGGGGACTACGAGCAGTACTTC,CASSFGWSGDYEQYF